This TCR beta chain was sequenced for a study of cytomegalovirus exposure and HLA in healthy donors. Primers: 60 Vbeta forward and 13 Jbeta reverse. Repertoires were generated with immunoSEQ multiplex PCR, while TCRdb's copy carries only in-frame clones and drops some. The profile shows around 100,000 clones, just under 75% of them singletons. Comment on this clone: Antigen unknown.

Study findings and constraints: Clonal expansion, a later analysis showed, was greater in HLA-associated TCR beta chains than in equally common others. Three chains linked to CMV were shown in vitro to be specific for CMV antigens.

With V trimmed by 2 bases and J by 11 bases, 3 bases remained unmatched. The CDR3 spans 11 residues. Germline-derived CDR1 and CDR2 are MNHEY and SVGAGI. This clonotype originated in a man aged 45-60 years in good health and CMV-seropositive. Material for sequencing was PBMCs. This chain connects TRBV6-5 to TRBJ2-7, with TRBD1 matching over 7 bases. The CDR3 is CASSYDRAEYF. The CDR3 DNA sequence: TGTGCCAGCAGTTACGACAGGGCTGAGTACTTC.